This record looks at one TCR beta chain sequence and its context. Its antigen is not identified. The data belong to a study of T cell repertoires in aging, cancer and after chemotherapy. Whole-study findings and limits: In each cancer cohort, median generation probability increased across chemotherapy, suggesting thymic output rebounded. In healthy donors, age-related TCR diversity loss mainly reflected lost richness.

TCR beta rearrangements were amplified from peripheral blood genomic DNA. Rearranged V-D-J TRB sequences were amplified with a mixed TRB-A/B primer pool. A single record per CDR3 protein comes from TCRdb applying MiXCR to the multiplex PCR reads. The sample holds 2,700 or so distinct CDR3 sequences, 50% to 70% seen once. This sequence originates from a human donor with a blood cancer. The specimen was blood.

This CDR3 reads CASSLSEENTQYF. The CDR3 region has the DNA TGTGCCAGCAGTCTTTCCGAGGAGAATACGCAGTATTTT. The V call is TRBV12-3 or TRBV12-4, the J call TRBJ2-3; D gene uncertain. The ends were cut back, 5 bases at V and 7 bases at J, with 13 bases in the middle. CDR3 length equals 13 residues.